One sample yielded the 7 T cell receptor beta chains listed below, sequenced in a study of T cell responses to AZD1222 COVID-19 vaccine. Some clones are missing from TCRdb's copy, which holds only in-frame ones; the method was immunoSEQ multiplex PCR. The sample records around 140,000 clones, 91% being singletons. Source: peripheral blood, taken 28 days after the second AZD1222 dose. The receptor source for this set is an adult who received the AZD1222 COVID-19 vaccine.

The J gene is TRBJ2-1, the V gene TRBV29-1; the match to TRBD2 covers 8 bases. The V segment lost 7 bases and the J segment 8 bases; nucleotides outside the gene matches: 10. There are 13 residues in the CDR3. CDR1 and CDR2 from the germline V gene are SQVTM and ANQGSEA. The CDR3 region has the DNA TGCAGCGCCCCGGGGGGGGTAGGCGATGAGCAGTTCTTC. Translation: CSAPGGVGDEQFF.

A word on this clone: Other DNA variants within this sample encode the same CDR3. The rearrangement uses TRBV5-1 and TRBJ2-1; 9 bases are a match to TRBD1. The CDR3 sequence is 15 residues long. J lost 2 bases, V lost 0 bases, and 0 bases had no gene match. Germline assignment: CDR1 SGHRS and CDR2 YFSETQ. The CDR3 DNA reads TGCGCCAGCAGCTTGGGACAGGGGGCCTACAATGAGCAGTTCTTC. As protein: CASSLGQGAYNEQFF.

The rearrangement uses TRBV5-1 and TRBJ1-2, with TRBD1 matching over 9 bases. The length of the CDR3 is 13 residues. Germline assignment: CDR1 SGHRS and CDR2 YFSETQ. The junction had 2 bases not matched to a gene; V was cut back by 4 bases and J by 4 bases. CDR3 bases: TGCGCCAGCAGCCAGGACAGGGGCTATGGCTACACCTTC. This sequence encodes CASSQDRGYGYTF.

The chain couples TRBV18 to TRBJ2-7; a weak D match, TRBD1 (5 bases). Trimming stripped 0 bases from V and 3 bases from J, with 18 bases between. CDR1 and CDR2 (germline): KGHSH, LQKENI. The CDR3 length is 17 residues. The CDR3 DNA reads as TGTGCCAGCTCACCACCGAATCCCAGGACACTTTTCTACGAGCAGTACTTC. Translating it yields CASSPPNPRTLFYEQYF.

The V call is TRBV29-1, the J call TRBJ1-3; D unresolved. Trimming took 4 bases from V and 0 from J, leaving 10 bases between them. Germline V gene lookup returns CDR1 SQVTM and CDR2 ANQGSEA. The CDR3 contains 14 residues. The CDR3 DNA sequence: TGCAGCGTTGGGGAGCCTCTCTCTGGAAACACCATATATTTT. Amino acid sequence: CSVGEPLSGNTIYF.

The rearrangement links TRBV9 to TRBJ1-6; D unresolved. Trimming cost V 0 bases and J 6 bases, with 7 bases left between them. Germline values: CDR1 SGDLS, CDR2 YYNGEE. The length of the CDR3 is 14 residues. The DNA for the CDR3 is TGTGCCAGCAGCGTAGGCGGGGTTAATTCACCCCTCCACTTT. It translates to CASSVGGVNSPLHF.

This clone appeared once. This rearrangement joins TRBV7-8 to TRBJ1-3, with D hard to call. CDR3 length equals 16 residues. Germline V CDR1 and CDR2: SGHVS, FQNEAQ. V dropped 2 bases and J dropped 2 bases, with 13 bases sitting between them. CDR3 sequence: CASSLNWVSPGNTIYF. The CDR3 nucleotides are TGTGCCAGCAGCTTAAATTGGGTGAGCCCTGGAAACACCATATATTTT. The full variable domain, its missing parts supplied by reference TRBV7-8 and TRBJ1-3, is GAGVSQSPRYKVAKRGQDVALRCDPISGHVSLFWYQQALGQGPEFLTYFQNEAQLDKSGLPSDRFFAERPEGSVSTLKIQRTQQEDSAVYLCASSLNWVSPGNTIYFGEGSWLTVV.